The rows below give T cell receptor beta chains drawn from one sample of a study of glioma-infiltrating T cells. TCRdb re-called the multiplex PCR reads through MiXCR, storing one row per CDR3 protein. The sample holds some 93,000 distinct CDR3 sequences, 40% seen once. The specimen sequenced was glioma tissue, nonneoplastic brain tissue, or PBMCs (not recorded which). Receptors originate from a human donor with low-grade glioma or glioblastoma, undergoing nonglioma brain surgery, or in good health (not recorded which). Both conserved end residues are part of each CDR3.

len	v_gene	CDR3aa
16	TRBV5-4	CASSFVGRPNTGELFF
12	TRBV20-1	CIASQGGGTQYF
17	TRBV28	CASSLGGAEPSNYGYTF
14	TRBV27	CASIRDTGGTEAFF
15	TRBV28	CASNLSGTAYYEQYF
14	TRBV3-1	CASSLTSGGSWQFF
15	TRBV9	CASSVDQGYSYEQYF
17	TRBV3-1	CASSLEGRTGHNSPLHF
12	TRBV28	CAGSPPGQTQYF
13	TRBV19	CASSIRGNTEAFF
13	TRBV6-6	CASSKGVTYEQYF
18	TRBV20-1	CSARGGLFGGGSTDTQYF
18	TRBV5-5	CASSQPTRTSGHTDTQYF
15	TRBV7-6	CASSLGGGNTDTQYF
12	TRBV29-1	CSGSQGLNEQFF
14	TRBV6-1	CASSEGGTVGGYTF
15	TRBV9	CASSVGGKNYNEQFF
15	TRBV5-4	CASSLVSGRAGELFF
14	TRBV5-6	CASSFGGINNEQFF
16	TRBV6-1	CASSTGTSGRKNIQYF
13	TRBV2	CASNYPGRTEAFF
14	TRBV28	CASTASGGQYEQYF
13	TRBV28	CASSPPGYKGQYF
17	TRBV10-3	CAISLAGRHQPHNEQFF
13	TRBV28	CALGVRGRNEQYF
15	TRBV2	CASSETGTANTEAFF
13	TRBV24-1	CATSEGGVDTQYF
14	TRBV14	CASSLHRGLQPQHF
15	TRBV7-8	CASSFMNRGALTQYF
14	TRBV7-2	CASSLNGGTQPQHF
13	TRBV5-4	CASSLQRLNEQFF
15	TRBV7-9	CASSLDRRANTEAFF
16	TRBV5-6	CASNQMRTLNQWTQYF
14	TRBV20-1	CSARESGTRYGYTF
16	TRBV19	CASSIRLPAGGKEQFF
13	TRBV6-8	CASSGVSSYEQYF
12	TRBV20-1	CSARLADHEQYF
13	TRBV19	CASSIAQSETQYF
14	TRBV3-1	CASSHHDRGHGYTF
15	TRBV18	CASSLGAGQNTKAFF
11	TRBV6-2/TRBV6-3	CASLVPYEQYF
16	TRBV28	CASRQQGEVSNQPQHF
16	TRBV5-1	CAGSLGVDSSTDTQYF
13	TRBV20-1	CSASVGVGQPQHF
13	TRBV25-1	CASSDGGTYEQYF
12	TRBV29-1	CSGSQRAAEAFF
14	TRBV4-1	CASTQAGAYNEQYF
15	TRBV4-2	CASSPQTGGATEAFF
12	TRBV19	CASSGGHETQYF
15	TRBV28	CASSLWGIGGYGYAF
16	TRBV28	CASSIVDRGPTYEQYF
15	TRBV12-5	CASGLVHRDEKAQYF
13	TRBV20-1	CSAPDRASYEQFF
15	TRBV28	CASQVAGRVNTEASF